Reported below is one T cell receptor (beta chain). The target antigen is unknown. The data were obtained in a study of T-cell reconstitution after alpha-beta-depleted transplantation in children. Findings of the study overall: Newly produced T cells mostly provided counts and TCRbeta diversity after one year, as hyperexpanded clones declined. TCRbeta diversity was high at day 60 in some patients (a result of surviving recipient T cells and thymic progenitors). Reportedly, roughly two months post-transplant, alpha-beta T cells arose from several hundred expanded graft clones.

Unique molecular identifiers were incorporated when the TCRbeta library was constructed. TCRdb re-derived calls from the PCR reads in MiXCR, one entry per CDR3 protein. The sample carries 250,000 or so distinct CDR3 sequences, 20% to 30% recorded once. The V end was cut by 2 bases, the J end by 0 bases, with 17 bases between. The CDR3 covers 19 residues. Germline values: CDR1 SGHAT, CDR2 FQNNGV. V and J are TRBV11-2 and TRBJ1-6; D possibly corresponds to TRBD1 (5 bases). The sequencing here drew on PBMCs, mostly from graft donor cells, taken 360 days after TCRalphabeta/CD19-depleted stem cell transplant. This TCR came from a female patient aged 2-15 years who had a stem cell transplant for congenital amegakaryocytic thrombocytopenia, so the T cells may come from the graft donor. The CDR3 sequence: CASSLSPTAPSSYNSPLHF. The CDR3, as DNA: TGTGCCAGCAGCTTAAGCCCGACAGCCCCGAGCTCCTATAATTCACCCCTCCACTTT.